This T cell receptor (beta chain) was sequenced in a study of cytomegalovirus exposure and HLA in healthy donors. Across the whole study: For the approximately 400 genotyped donors, about 81% fell within the Caucasian-associated ancestry cluster. Whole-study results and caveats: Follow-up analysis seemed to connect common viral pathogens with several of the most significant clusters identified. CMV serostatus was the only immune exposure information that was available.

Researchers ran the PCR with 60 Vbeta and 13 Jbeta primers. Original processing notes: In a later analysis, of around 80 million unique beta chains, some 10 million appeared in at least two donors. Sequencing used immunoSEQ multiplex PCR; TCRdb keeps in-frame clones, though not all of them. V and J calls and clone size are as listed in that table; D and trimming were resolved from the DNA. The table includes 90,000 to 100,000 clones, about 80% detected once. Points on this clone: Its target is unknown.

Sequenced material: PBMCs. The receptor comes from a man aged 35-49 years in good health and CMV-seronegative.

CDR3 sequence reads: CSVDGRLAGEQFF. The CDR3 bases are TGCAGCGTTGACGGTCGCCTAGCGGGTGAGCAGTTCTTC. The rearrangement uses TRBV29-1 and TRBJ2-1, with TRBD2 identical over 8 bases. V gave up 3 bases and J gave up 9 bases; unmatched junction bases: 7. This CDR3 spans 13 amino acids. The V gene's germline CDR1 is SQVTM and CDR2 ANQGSEA.